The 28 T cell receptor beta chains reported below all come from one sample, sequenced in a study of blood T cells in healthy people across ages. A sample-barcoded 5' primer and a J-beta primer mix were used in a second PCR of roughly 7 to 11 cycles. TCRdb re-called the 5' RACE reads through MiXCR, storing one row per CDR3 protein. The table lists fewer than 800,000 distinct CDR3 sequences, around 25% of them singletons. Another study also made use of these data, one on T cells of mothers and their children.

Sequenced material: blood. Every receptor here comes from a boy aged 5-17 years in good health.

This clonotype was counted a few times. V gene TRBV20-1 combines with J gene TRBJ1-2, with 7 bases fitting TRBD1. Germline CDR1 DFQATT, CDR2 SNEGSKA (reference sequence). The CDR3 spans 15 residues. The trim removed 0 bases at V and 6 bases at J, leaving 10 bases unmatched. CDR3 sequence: CSARDLARGKHGYTF. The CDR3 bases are TGCAGTGCTAGAGATCTCGCCAGGGGGAAGCATGGCTACACCTTC.

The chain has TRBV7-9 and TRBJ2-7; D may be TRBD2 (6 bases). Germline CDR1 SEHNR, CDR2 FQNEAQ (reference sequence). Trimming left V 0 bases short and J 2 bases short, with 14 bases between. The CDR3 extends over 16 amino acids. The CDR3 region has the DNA TGTGCCAGCAGCTTAGCGGGTCGGGGGTCTCCCTACGAGCAGTACTTC. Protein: CASSLAGRGSPYEQYF. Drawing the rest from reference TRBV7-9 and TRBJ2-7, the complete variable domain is DTGVSQNPRHKITKRGQNVTFRCDPISEHNRLYWYRQTLGQGPEFLTYFQNEAQLEKSRLLSDRFSAERPKGSFSTLEIQRTEQGDSAMYLCASSLAGRGSPYEQYFGPGTRLTVT.

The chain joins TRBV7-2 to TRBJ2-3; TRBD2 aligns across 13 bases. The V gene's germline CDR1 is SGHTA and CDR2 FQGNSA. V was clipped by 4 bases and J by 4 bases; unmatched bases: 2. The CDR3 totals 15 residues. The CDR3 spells CASSSTSGRADTQYF. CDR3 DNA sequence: TGTGCCAGCAGCTCTACTAGCGGGAGGGCAGATACGCAGTATTTT.

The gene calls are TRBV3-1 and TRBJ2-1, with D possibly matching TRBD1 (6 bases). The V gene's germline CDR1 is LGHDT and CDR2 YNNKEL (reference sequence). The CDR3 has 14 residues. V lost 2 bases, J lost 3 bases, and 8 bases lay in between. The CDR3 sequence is CASSQWDIYNEQFF. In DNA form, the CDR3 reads TGTGCCAGCAGCCAATGGGACATCTACAATGAGCAGTTCTTC.

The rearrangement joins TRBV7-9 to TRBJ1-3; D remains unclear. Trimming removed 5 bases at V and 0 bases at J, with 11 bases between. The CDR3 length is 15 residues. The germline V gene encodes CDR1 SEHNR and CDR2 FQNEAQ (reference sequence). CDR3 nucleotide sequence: TGTGCCAGCAGCCTGACGTCGGGCTCTGGAAACACCATATATTTT. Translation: CASSLTSGSGNTIYF.

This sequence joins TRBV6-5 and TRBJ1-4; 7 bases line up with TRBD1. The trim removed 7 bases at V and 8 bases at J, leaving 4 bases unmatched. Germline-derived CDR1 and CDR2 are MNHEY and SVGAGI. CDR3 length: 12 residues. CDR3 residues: CASKTGQEKLFF. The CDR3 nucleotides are TGTGCCAGCAAGACGGGACAGGAAAAACTGTTTTTT.

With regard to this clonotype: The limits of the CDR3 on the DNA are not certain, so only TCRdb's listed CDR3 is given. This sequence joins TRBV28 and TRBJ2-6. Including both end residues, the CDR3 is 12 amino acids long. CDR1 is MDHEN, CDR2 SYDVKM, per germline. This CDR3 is CASSSSGPVLTF.

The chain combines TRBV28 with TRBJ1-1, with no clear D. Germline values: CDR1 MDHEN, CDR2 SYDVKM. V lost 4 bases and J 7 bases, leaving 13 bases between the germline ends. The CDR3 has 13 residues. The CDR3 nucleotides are TGTGCCAGCAGTTCCCTCTCAAGGGTTGAAGCTTTCTTT. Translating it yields CASSSLSRVEAFF.

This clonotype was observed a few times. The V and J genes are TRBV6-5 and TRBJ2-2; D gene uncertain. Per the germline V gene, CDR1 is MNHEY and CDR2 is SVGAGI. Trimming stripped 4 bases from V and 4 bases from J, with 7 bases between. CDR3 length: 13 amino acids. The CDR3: CASSSDGTGELFF. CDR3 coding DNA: TGTGCCAGCAGTTCCGATGGCACCGGGGAGCTGTTTTTT.

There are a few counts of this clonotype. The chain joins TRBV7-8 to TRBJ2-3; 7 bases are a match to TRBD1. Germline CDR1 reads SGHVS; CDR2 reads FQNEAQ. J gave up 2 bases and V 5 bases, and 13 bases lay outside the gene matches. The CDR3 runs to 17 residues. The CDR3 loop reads CASSLQTGFFLTDTQYF. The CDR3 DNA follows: TGTGCCAGCAGCCTCCAGACAGGGTTCTTCCTCACAGATACGCAGTATTTT.

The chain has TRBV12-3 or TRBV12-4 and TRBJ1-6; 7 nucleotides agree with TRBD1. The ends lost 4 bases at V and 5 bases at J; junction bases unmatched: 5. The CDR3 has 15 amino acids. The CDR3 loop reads CASSSSGQHNSPLHF. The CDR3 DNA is TGTGCCAGCAGTTCGTCGGGACAGCATAATTCACCCCTCCACTTT.

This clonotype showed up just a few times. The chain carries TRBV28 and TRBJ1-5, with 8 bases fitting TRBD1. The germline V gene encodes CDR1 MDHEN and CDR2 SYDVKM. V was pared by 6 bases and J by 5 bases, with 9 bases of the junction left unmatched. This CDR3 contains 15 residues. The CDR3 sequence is CASRQTGGIYQPQHF. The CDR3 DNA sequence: TGTGCCAGCAGGCAAACAGGGGGGATATATCAGCCCCAGCATTTT.

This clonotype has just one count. The CDR3 sequence is CSVEGWQGRKSYTF. In DNA, the CDR3 is TGCAGCGTTGAAGGGTGGCAGGGAAGGAAGAGCTACACCTTC. The chain combines TRBV29-1 with TRBJ1-2, with D perhaps TRBD1 (5 bases). Looked up from germline, CDR1 is SQVTM and CDR2 is ANQGSEA. The CDR3 is 14 residues long. Trimming stripped 1 base from V and 9 bases from J, with 18 bases between.

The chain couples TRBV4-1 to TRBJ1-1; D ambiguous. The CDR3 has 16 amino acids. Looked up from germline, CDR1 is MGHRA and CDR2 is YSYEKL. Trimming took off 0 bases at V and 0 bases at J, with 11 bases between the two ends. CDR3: CASSQDLGIMNTEAFF. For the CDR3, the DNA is TGCGCCAGCAGCCAAGATCTTGGGATAATGAACACTGAAGCTTTCTTT.

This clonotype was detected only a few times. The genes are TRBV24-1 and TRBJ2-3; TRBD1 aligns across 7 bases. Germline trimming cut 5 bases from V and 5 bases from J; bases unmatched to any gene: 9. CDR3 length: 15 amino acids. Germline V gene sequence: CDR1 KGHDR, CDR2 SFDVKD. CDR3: CATSAIEGAGDTQYF. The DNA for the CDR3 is TGTGCCACCAGTGCTATCGAGGGGGCCGGAGATACGCAGTATTTT.

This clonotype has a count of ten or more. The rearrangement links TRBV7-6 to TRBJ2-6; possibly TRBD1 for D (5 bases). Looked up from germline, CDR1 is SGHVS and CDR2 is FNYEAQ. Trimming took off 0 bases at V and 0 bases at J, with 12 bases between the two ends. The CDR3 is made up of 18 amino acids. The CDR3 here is CASSLAQGSLSGANVLTF. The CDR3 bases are TGTGCCAGCAGCTTAGCCCAGGGTTCCCTCTCTGGGGCCAACGTCCTGACTTTC.

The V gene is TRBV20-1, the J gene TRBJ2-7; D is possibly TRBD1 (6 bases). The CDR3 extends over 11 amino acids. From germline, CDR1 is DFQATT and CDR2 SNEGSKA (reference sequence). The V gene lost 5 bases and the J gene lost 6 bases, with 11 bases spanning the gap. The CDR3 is CSAADSGEQYF. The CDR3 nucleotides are TGCAGTGCTGCGGACAGTGGCGAGCAGTACTTC.

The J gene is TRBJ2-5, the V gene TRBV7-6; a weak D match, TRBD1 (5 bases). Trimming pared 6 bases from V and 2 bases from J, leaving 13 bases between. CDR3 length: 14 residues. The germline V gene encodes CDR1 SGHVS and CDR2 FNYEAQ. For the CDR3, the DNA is TGTGCCAGCAGTCCGACAGCACTACAAGAGACCCAGTACTTC. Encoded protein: CASSPTALQETQYF. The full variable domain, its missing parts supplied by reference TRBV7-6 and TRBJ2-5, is GAGVSQSPRYKVTKRGQDVALRCDPISGHVSLYWYRQALGQGPEFLTYFNYEAQQDKSGLPNDRFSAERPEGSISTLTIQRTEQRDSAMYRCASSPTALQETQYFGPGTRLLVL.

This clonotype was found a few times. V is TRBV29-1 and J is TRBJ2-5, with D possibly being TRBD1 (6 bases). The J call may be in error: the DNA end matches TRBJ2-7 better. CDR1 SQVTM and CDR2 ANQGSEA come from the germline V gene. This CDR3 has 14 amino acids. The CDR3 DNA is TGCAGCGCTGCGCCTAGACAGGTTCTCGACGAGCAGTACTTC. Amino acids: CSAAPRQVLDEQYF.

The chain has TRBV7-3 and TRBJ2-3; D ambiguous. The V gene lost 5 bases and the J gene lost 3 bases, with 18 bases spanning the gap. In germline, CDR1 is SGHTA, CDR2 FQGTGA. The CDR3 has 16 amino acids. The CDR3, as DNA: TGTGCCAGCAGCCCCGGGTTGAACCCCTCGACAGATACGCAGTATTTT. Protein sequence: CASSPGLNPSTDTQYF.

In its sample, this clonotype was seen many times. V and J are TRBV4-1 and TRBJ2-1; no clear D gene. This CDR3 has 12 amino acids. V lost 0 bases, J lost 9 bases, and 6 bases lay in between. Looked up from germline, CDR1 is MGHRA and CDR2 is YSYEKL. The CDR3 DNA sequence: TGCGCCAGCAGCCAAGATTCGGGTGAGCAGTTCTTC. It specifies CASSQDSGEQFF.

The CDR3 sequence: CASIQAGIGYTF. The CDR3 DNA reads TGTGCCAGCATTCAGGCGGGGATTGGCTACACCTTC. V and J are TRBV28 and TRBJ1-2; no clear D. The length of the CDR3 is 12 residues. Germline V gene data show CDR1 as MDHEN and CDR2 as SYDVKM. V shed 7 bases and J shed 7 bases, with 13 bases lying between them.

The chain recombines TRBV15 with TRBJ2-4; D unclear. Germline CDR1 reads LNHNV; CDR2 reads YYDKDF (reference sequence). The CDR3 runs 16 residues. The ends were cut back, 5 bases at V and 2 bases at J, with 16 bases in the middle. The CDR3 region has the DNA TGTGCCACCAGCTTTGGGGATGGCGGTCCCAAAAACATTCAGTACTTC. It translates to CATSFGDGGPKNIQYF.

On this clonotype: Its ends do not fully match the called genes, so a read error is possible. The chain's CDR3 is CASSFLGAEQFF. The CDR3 region has the DNA TGCGCCAGCAGCTTCCTCGGGGCCGAGCAATTCTTC. The rearrangement uses TRBV5-1 and TRBJ2-1; perhaps D is TRBD1 or TRBD2 (5 bases each). This CDR3 has 12 amino acids. Germline assignment: CDR1 SGHRS and CDR2 YFSETQ.

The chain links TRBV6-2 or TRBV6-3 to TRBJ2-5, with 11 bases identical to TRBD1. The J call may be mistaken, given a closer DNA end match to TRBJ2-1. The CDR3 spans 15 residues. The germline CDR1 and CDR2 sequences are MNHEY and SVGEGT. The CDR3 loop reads CASRPSGTGGNEQFF. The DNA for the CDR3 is TGTGCCAGCAGACCTTCCGGGACAGGGGGGAATGAGCAGTTCTTC.

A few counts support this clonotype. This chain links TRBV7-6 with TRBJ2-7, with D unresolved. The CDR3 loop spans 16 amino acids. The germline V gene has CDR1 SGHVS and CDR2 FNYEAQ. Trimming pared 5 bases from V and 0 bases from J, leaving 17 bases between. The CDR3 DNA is TGTGCCAGCAGCCTTTGGACCGGTCCGAGCTCCTACGAGCAGTACTTC. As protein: CASSLWTGPSSYEQYF.

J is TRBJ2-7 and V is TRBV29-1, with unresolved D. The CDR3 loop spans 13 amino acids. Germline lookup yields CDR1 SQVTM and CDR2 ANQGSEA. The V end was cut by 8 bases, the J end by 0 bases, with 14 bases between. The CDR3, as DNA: TGCAGCACCATAGACTCCTCCTCCTACGAGCAGTACTTC. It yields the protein CSTIDSSSYEQYF.

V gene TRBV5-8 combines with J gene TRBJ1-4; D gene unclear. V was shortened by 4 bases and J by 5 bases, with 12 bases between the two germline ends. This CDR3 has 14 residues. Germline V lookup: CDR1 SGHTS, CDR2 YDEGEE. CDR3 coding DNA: TGTGCCAGCAGCCGGGCCGACCGGAATGAAAAACTGTTTTTT. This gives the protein CASSRADRNEKLFF.